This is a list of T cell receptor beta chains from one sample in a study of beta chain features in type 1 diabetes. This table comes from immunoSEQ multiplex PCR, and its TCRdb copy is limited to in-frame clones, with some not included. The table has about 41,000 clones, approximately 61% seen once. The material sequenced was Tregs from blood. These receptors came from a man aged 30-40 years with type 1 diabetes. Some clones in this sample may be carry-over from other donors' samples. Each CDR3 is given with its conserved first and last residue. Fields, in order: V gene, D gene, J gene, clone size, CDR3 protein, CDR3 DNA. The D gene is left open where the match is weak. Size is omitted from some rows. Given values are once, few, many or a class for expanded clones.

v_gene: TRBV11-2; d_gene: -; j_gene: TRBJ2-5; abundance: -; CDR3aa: CASSFRTTEGTQYF; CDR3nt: TGTGCCAGCAGCTTCAGGACCACGGAGGGGACCCAGTACTTC
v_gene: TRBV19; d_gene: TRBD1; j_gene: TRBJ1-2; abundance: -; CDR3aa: CATTKSYRGNYGYTF; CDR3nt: TGTGCCACCACAAAGAGTTACAGGGGTAACTATGGCTACACCTTC
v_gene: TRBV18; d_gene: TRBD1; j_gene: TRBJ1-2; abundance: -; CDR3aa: CASSQALDRAYYGYTF; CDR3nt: TGTGCCAGCTCACAAGCCTTAGACAGGGCTTACTATGGCTACACCTTC
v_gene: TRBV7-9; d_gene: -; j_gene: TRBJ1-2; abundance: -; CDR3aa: CASRLTGSWYGYTF; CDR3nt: TGTGCCAGCAGACTAACAGGGTCTTGGTATGGCTACACCTTC
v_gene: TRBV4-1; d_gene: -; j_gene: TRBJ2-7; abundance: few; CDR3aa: CASSREWGEQYF; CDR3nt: TGCGCCAGCAGCCGGGAGTGGGGCGAGCAGTACTTC
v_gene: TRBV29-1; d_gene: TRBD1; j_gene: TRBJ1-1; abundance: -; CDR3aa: CSVAGQVNTEAFF; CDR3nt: TGCAGCGTGGCGGGACAGGTGAACACTGAAGCTTTCTTT
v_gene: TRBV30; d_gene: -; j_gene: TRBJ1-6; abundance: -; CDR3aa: CAWSVSGSRSPLHF; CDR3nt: TGTGCCTGGAGTGTAAGCGGGAGTAGATCACCCCTCCACTTT
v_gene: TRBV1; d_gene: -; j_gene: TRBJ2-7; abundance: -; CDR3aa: CTSSQRPSEGQSYEQYF; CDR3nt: TGCACCAGCAGCCAAAGGCCCTCCGAGGGACAGTCCTACGAGCAGTACTTC
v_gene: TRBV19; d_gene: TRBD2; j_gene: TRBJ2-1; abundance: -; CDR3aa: CASSRGLAVGNEQFF; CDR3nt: TGTGCCAGTAGTAGAGGACTAGCGGTGGGGAATGAGCAGTTCTTC
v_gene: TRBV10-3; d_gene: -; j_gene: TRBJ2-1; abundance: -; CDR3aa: CAIRTGPQGNEQFF; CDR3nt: TGTGCCATCAGGACCGGGCCTCAGGGCAATGAGCAGTTCTTC
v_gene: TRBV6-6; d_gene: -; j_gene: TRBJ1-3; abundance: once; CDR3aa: CASSRPERDTIYF; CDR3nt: TGTGCCAGCAGTCGACCCGAACGGGACACCATATATTTT
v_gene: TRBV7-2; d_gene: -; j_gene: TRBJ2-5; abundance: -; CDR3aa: CASSLGGSAGKKTQYF; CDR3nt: TGTGCCAGCAGCTTAGGGGGTTCGGCAGGGAAAAAGACCCAGTACTTC
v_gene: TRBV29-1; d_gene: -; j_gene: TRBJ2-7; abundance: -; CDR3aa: CSVQRGYRYEQYF; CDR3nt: TGCAGCGTCCAAAGGGGTTATCGGTACGAGCAGTACTTC
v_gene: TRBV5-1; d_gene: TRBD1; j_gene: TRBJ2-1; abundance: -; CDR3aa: CASSNGQVSSYNEQFF; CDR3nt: TGCGCCAGCAGCAACGGACAGGTGAGCTCCTACAATGAGCAGTTCTTC
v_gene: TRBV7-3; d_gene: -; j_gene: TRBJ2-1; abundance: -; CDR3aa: CASSLDGSSYNEQFF; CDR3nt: TGTGCCAGCAGCTTGGACGGGAGCTCCTACAATGAGCAGTTCTTC
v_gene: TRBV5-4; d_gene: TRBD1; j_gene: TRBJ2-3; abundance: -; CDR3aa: CASSRDRGTDTQYF; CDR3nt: TGTGCCAGCAGCAGGGACAGGGGCACAGATACGCAGTATTTT
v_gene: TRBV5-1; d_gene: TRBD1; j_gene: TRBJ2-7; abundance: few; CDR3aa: CASSKDRGEQYF; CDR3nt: TGCGCCAGCAGCAAAGACAGGGGCGAGCAGTACTTC
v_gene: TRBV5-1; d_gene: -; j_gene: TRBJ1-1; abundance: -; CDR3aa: CASSLEQPINTEAFF; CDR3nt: TGCGCCAGCAGCTTGGAACAGCCTATAAACACTGAAGCTTTCTTT
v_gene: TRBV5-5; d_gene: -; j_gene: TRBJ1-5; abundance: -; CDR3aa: CASSLDQSGQPQHF; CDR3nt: TGTGCCAGCAGCCTGGATCAATCCGGGCAGCCCCAGCATTTT
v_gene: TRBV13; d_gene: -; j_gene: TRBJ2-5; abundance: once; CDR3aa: CASSLGRKEAQYF; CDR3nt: TGTGCCAGCAGCTTAGGGCGCAAAGAGGCCCAGTACTTC
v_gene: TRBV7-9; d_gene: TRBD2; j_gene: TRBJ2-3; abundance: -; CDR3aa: CASSPGLAGSTDTQYF; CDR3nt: TGTGCCAGCAGCCCTGGACTAGCGGGAAGCACAGATACGCAGTATTTT
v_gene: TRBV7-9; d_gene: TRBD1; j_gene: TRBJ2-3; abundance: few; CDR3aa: CASSPMTGGRTDTQYF; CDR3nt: TGTGCCAGCAGCCCGATGACAGGGGGTCGGACAGATACGCAGTATTTT
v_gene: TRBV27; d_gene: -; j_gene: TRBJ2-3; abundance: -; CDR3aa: CASSFLGAPPDTQYF; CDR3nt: TGTGCCAGCAGTTTTTTAGGGGCCCCTCCAGATACGCAGTATTTT
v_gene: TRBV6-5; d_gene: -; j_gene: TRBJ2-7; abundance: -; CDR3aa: CASSEGLAYEQYF; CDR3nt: TGTGCCAGCAGTGAGGGTCTAGCCTACGAGCAGTACTTC
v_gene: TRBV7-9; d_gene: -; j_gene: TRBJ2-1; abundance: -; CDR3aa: CASSPRQSSNEQFF; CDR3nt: TGTGCCAGCAGCCCCCGACAGTCAAGCAATGAGCAGTTCTTC
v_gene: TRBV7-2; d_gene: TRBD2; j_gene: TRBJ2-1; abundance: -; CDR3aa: CASSLAPWRGTYNEQFF; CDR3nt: TGTGCCAGCAGCTTAGCGCCTTGGCGGGGGACCTACAATGAGCAGTTCTTC
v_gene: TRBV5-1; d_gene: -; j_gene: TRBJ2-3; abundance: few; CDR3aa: CASSFNTDTQYF; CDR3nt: TGCGCCAGCAGCTTTAACACAGATACGCAGTATTTT
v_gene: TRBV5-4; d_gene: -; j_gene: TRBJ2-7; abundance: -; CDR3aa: CASSLGQFKGYEQYF; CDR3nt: TGTGCCAGCAGCTTAGGACAGTTCAAGGGATACGAGCAGTACTTC
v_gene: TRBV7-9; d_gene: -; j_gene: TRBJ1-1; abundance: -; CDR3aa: CASSLGGLSTEAFF; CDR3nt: TGTGCCAGCAGCTTAGGGGGGCTGAGCACTGAAGCTTTCTTT
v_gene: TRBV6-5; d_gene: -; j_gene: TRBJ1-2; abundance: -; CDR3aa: CASSAGYGYTF; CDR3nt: TGTGCCAGCAGTGCAGGGTATGGCTACACCTTC
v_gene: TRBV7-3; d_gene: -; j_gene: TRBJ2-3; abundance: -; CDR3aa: CASSSFPGHQDTQYF; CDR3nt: TGTGCCAGCAGCTCATTCCCCGGACATCAAGATACGCAGTATTTT
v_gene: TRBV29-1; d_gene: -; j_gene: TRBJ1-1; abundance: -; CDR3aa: CSVELRVDTEAFF; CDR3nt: TGCAGCGTTGAGCTGCGGGTAGACACTGAAGCTTTCTTT
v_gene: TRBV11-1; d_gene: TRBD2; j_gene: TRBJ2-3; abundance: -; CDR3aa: CASSLERGGRSTQYF; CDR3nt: TGTGCCAGCAGCTTAGAGAGGGGAGGGAGATCTACGCAGTATTTT
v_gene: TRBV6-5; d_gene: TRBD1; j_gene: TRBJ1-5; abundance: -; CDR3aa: CASSPGGYRSQPQHF; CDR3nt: TGTGCCAGCTCCCCAGGGGGCTATCGCAGTCAGCCCCAGCATTTT
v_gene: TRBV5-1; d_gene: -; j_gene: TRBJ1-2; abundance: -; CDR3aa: CASSSVSGNNYGYTF; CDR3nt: TGCGCCAGCAGCTCTGTCTCCGGGAATAACTATGGCTACACCTTC
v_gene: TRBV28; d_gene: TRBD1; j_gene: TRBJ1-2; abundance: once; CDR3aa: CASSPRQGRGGYTF; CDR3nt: TGTGCCAGCAGTCCCCGACAGGGGAGGGGTGGCTACACCTTC
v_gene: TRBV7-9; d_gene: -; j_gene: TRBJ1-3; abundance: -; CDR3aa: CASSLAGGIGNTIYF; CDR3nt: TGTGCCAGCAGCTTAGCAGGCGGGATAGGAAACACCATATATTTT
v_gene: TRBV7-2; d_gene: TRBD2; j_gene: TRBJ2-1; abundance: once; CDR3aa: CASKPGRGGYNEQFF; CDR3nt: TGTGCCAGCAAACCCGGGCGGGGGGGGTACAATGAGCAGTTCTTC
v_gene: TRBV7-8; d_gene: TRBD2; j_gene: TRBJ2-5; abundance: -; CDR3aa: CASSVRTSGVQETQYF; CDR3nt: TGTGCCAGCAGCGTAAGGACTAGCGGGGTACAAGAGACCCAGTACTTC
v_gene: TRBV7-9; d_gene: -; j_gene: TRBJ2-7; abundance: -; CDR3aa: CASSYRRGPTLGEQYF; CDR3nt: TGTGCCAGCAGCTACCGGAGGGGGCCAACCTTGGGCGAGCAGTACTTC
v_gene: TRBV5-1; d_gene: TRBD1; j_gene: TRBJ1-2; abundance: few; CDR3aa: CASSLGWTGDYGYTF; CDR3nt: TGCGCCAGCAGCTTGGGGTGGACAGGAGACTATGGCTACACCTTC
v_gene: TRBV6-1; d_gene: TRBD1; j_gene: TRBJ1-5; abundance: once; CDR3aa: CASSATGTGNNQPQHF; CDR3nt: TGTGCCAGCAGTGCCACCGGGACAGGAAACAATCAGCCCCAGCATTTT
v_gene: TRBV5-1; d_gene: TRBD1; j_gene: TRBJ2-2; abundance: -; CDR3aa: CASSFIPGQGGTGELFF; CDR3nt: TGCGCCAGCAGCTTTATTCCGGGACAGGGTGGCACCGGGGAGCTGTTTTTT
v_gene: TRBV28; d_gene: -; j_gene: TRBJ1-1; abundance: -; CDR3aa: CASSLAGGGTEAFF; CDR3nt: TGTGCCAGCAGTTTGGCGGGAGGTGGCACTGAAGCTTTCTTT
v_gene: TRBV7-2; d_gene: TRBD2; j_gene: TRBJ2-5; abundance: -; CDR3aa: CASSYRGGVETQYF; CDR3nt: TGTGCCAGCAGCTACCGGGGGGGCGTAGAGACCCAGTACTTC